This TCR beta chain was found in a study of T cell repertoires in cytomegalovirus infection. About the research overall: Shared public TCR beta signatures pointed to both CMV infection and a matching HLA type. Points from the study as a whole: Within the response measured ex vivo, HLA-C-restricted CMV-specific TCR beta clonotypes were dominant.

Via MiXCR, TCRdb re-called the reads, giving one row per CDR3 protein. The sample has approximately 340,000 distinct CDR3 sequences; about 28% are singletons. Of note for this clonotype: Its target is unknown.

The CDR3 is 14 residues long. V was trimmed by 5 bases and J by 0 bases, leaving 11 bases between them. The germline V gene has CDR1 SQVTM and CDR2 ANQGSEA. Sequencing was performed on cultured PBMCs, taken from culture after CMV antigen stimulation. V and J are TRBV29-1 and TRBJ2-1; D is undetermined. This clonotype was obtained from a human donor in good health (CMV status not recorded). Some clones in this sample may be carry-over from other donors' samples. The CDR3 loop is CSVSGGFSYNEQFF. For the CDR3, the DNA is TGCAGCGTTTCAGGCGGTTTCTCCTACAATGAGCAGTTCTTC.